Listed below are T cell receptor beta chains from one sample, sequenced in a study of T cell responses to AZD1222 COVID-19 vaccine. Generated by immunoSEQ multiplex PCR, the TCRdb table keeps only in-frame clones and is missing some. Among some 120,000 clones listed, about nine tenths were seen once. The sequences come from peripheral blood, collected on day 0 of AZD1222 vaccination. The origin of the receptors is an adult in good health. The CDR3 runs from the conserved cysteine through the conserved F or W. The order of the fields is V gene, D gene, J gene, clone size, CDR3 length, CDR3 protein, CDR3 DNA. A D gene is named only where the DNA matches it firmly. Not all rows give a size; the values are once, few, many and, for expanded clones, a class.

>TRBV5-1|NA|TRBJ1-1|NA|13
CASRQVLNTEAFF
TGCGCCAGCCGACAGGTATTGAACACTGAAGCTTTCTTT
>TRBV6-5|NA|TRBJ1-2|once|15
CASSYSRLGFYGYTF
TGTGCCAGCAGTTACTCGAGGTTGGGTTTCTATGGCTACACCTTC
>TRBV7-3|TRBD2|TRBJ2-1|NA|18
CASSPSTSGRPVYNEQFF
TGTGCCAGCAGCCCCTCGACTAGCGGGAGGCCCGTCTACAATGAGCAGTTCTTC
>TRBV27|NA|TRBJ2-7|NA|14
CASSFGGIISEQYF
TGTGCCAGCAGTTTTGGGGGGATCATCAGCGAGCAGTACTTC
>TRBV14|TRBD1|TRBJ2-7|NA|13
CASSLVQGREQYF
TGTGCCAGCAGCCTGGTACAGGGGCGCGAGCAGTACTTC
>TRBV2|NA|TRBJ2-2|NA|15
CASSASSSIPGELFF
TGTGCCAGCAGTGCATCGAGTAGTATCCCCGGGGAGCTGTTTTTT
>TRBV6-5|TRBD1|TRBJ2-7|NA|15
CASRATGDSSYEQYF
TGTGCCAGCAGAGCTACAGGGGACAGTTCCTACGAGCAGTACTTC
>TRBV2|NA|TRBJ2-3|NA|14
CASSYRDSTDTQYF
TGTGCCAGCAGTTACCGGGACAGCACAGATACGCAGTATTTT
>TRBV27|TRBD1|TRBJ1-6|NA|14
CATSFGTVNSPLHF
TGTGCTACCAGTTTCGGGACAGTTAATTCACCCCTCCACTTT
>TRBV28|TRBD1|TRBJ1-1|few|15
CASRYTGGAFTEAFF
TGTGCCAGCAGATATACAGGGGGCGCGTTCACTGAAGCTTTCTTT
>TRBV25-1|NA|TRBJ2-7|NA|15
CASSDLGLAVHEQYF
TGTGCCAGCAGTGACCTAGGACTGGCCGTGCACGAGCAGTACTTC
>TRBV11-2|NA|TRBJ2-1|NA|15
CASSLFGVQGNEQFF
TGTGCCAGCAGCTTATTTGGGGTCCAGGGGAATGAGCAGTTCTTC
>TRBV5-1|TRBD1|TRBJ2-5|NA|14
CASSTGTDQETQYF
TGCGCCAGCAGCACAGGGACAGATCAAGAGACCCAGTACTTC
>TRBV28|NA|TRBJ2-5|NA|14
CASSSPRRLETQYF
TGTGCCAGCAGTTCACCCAGGCGGCTAGAGACCCAGTACTTC
>TRBV6-2/TRBV6-3|TRBD1|TRBJ1-1|NA|14
CASSYYGQGNPAFF
TGTGCCAGCAGTTACTACGGACAGGGTAATCCGGCTTTCTTT
>TRBV3-1/TRBV3-2|TRBD2|TRBJ2-5|few|16
CASSPGTSGLGETQYF
TGTGCCAGCAGCCCCGGGACTAGCGGGTTAGGAGAGACCCAGTACTTC
>TRBV24-1|NA|TRBJ1-2|once|14
CATSDRGGIGGYTF
TGTGCCACCAGTGATCGGGGGGGGATAGGCGGCTACACCTTC
>TRBV24-1|TRBD2|TRBJ2-1|NA|16
CATSEKGLAGYNEQFF
TGTGCCACCAGTGAAAAGGGACTAGCGGGGTACAATGAGCAGTTCTTC
>TRBV11-2|NA|TRBJ1-4|NA|18
CASRRGSGRAGTNEKLFF
TGTGCCAGCAGACGAGGGAGTGGCAGGGCCGGTACTAATGAAAAACTGTTTTTT
>TRBV6-9|NA|TRBJ2-7|NA|15
CASSWYLKPNYEQYF
TGTGCCAGCAGTTGGTATTTAAAACCCAACTACGAGCAGTACTTC
>TRBV6-5|NA|TRBJ1-6|few|13
CASRTGYNSPLHF
TGTGCCAGCAGGACAGGATATAATTCACCCCTCCACTTT
>TRBV18|TRBD2|TRBJ2-2|NA|14
CASSGTRNTGELFF
TGTGCCAGCTCAGGGACTAGAAACACCGGGGAGCTGTTTTTT
>TRBV7-9|TRBD1|TRBJ1-1|NA|15
CASYRSGGSLPEAFF
TGTGCCAGCTACCGGTCAGGGGGTAGTCTCCCTGAAGCTTTCTTT
>TRBV28|TRBD1|TRBJ1-6|NA|15
CASSPGDRGGSPLHF
TGTGCCAGCAGTCCTGGGGACAGGGGCGGTTCACCCCTCCACTTT
>TRBV25-1|TRBD2|TRBJ2-3|NA|14
CASSVAGSTDTQYF
TGTGCCAGCAGTGTAGCGGGGAGCACAGATACGCAGTATTTT
>TRBV9|NA|TRBJ2-1|NA|16
CASSPGTASSYNEQFF
TGTGCCAGCAGTCCAGGGACTGCCAGCTCCTACAATGAGCAGTTCTTC